The text below deals with one T cell receptor (beta chain). Its antigen is not known. These data are taken from a study of CD8+ T cells in alopecia areata. General study points: Tofacitinib significantly brought down scalp clonality and expanded CD8+ clones among top 100. While tofacitinib was given, many expanded lesional clones persisted in scalp and blood.

The authors extracted RNA and reverse transcribed it into cDNA as the sequencing template. Assay: immunoSEQ multiplex PCR; the TCRdb copy retains only in-frame clones and omits some. The sample lists roughly 210,000 clones, around 43% occurring once. Treatment in this sample: oral pan-JAK inhibitor, 5-10 mg twice daily. Trimming removed 7 bases from V and 4 bases from J, with 13 bases in between. Germline CDR1 is MDHEN and CDR2 is SYDVKM. The CDR3 contains 13 residues. Sequences were derived from CD4+ T cells sorted from blood, sampled at approximately week 36, from a patient treated with tofacitinib. This receptor was taken from a human donor with alopecia areata. The V call is TRBV28, the J call TRBJ1-2; D is ambiguous. CDR3 residues: CASTGPEPYGYTF. CDR3 nucleotides: TGTGCCAGCACCGGGCCCGAACCCTATGGCTACACCTTC.